This T cell receptor beta chain was found in a study of T-cell memory formation after mild COVID-19. TCRdb fed the 5' RACE reads into MiXCR, producing one record per CDR3 protein. The data show 350,000 to 500,000 distinct CDR3 sequences, about 25% seen once. Regarding the study as a whole: The CD4+ clones that contracted clustered mainly within CM and EM, and the CD8+ clones concentrated in EMRA.

About this clonotype itself: The antigen remains undetermined.

Germline CDR1 reads LGHDT; CDR2 reads YNNKEL (reference sequence). The CDR3 consists of 13 residues. V was clipped by 4 bases and J by 7 bases, with 14 bases between them. Material: PBMCs or a T cell subset sorted from them (not recorded which). The receptor was isolated from an adult woman who had mild COVID-19 (a few samples of this study predate the infection). Cell type and time point are not known. The chain carries TRBV3-1 and TRBJ2-7; D gene uncertain. CDR3 region: CASSPLGNWEQYF. As DNA, the CDR3 is TGTGCCAGCAGCCCTTTGGGGAATTGGGAGCAGTACTTC.